Detailed here is one T cell receptor beta chain. This entry is derived from a study of blood T cell repertoires in COVID-19. Study-level information: COVID-19 samples, acute and convalescent, were from the United States, Italy and Spain. The analysed material was cDNA or gDNA that came from T cells, B-cell-depleted T cells, or PBMCs.

In germline, CDR1 is SEHNR, CDR2 FQNEAQ (reference sequence). The CDR3 loop spans 19 amino acids. V trimming: 5 bases; J trimming: 1 base; junction bases outside the gene matches: 14. Assay: immunoSEQ multiplex PCR; the TCRdb copy retains only in-frame clones and omits some. The sample contains fewer than 250,000 clones, 70% to 90% of which appear only once. Enrollees, roughly 18 to 90 years old, lived in 20 to 25 US areas. In assigning cohorts, the study relied on participant-reported clinical history. Sequenced input: PBMCs or T cells enriched from blood (not recorded which). The chain has TRBV7-9 and TRBJ2-2; 9 bases are shared with TRBD1. The clonotype comes from a woman aged 45-60 years with acute COVID-19. CDR3 bases: TGTGCCAGCAGCCCCCCCGGGACAGGGCCTAAAGTGAACACCGGGGAGCTGTTTTTT. It is translated as CASSPPGTGPKVNTGELFF.